The 16 T cell receptor beta chains reported below all come from one sample, sequenced in a study of monozygotic twins with inflammatory bowel disease. Each CDR3 protein gets one entry in TCRdb, which reprocessed the 5' RACE reads and gives no DNA. In total, the table holds around 410,000 distinct CDR3 sequences. The material sequenced was blood. These TCRs come from a human donor with ulcerative colitis or Crohn's disease, or a healthy co-twin of an affected twin (not recorded which).

The V call is TRBV30, the J call TRBJ2-5. The CDR3 is 12 amino acids. CDR1 is GTSNPN and CDR2 is SVGIG in the germline V gene (reference sequence). CDR3 region: CAWSPMGETQYF.

The V call is TRBV11-1, the J call TRBJ2-7; TCRdb calls TRBD1, which cannot be checked without DNA. Germline V gene data show CDR1 as SGHAT and CDR2 as FQDESV (reference sequence). There are 19 residues in the CDR3. The CDR3 spells CASSLRTPAGTQLHYEQYF.

The CDR3 reads CASSLLQGASEAFF. This chain uses TRBV6-1 with TRBJ1-1; TCRdb reports TRBD1, a call that lacks DNA to check it against. Germline lookup yields CDR1 MNHNS and CDR2 SASEGT. The CDR3 runs to 14 residues.

J is TRBJ1-1 and V is TRBV18. The CDR3 runs to 16 residues. Looked up from germline, CDR1 is KGHSH and CDR2 is LQKENI. This chain's CDR3 is CASSPLVTAQNTEAFF.

The V gene is TRBV5-5, the J gene TRBJ2-3; TCRdb selects TRBD1, and the lack of DNA leaves this call unchecked. Germline CDR1 is SGHKS and CDR2 is YYEKEE (reference sequence). CDR3 length equals 14 residues. The chain's CDR3 is CASSSGIITDTQYF.

This rearrangement joins TRBV5-4 to TRBJ1-2. This CDR3 has 12 residues. Germline CDR1 reads SGHNT; CDR2 reads YYREEE (reference sequence). CDR3 protein: CASSLERWGYTF.

The chain carries TRBV7-2 and TRBJ2-7. Germline V gene lookup returns CDR1 SGHTA and CDR2 FQGNSA. CDR3 length: 14 residues. CDR3 sequence reads: CASSLAPGPYEQYF.

The gene calls are TRBV5-1 and TRBJ1-2. Germline values: CDR1 SGHRS, CDR2 YFSETQ. The CDR3 runs 14 residues. The CDR3 is CASSLNTPGGGYTF.

The V gene is TRBV14, the J gene TRBJ2-1; as DNA is missing, the TRBD1 call by TCRdb cannot be tested. There are 14 residues in the CDR3. Germline CDR1 SGHDN, CDR2 FVKESK. CDR3 region: CASSPDRPRYEQFF.

This chain uses TRBV2 with TRBJ1-1; with no DNA, the TCRdb D assignment of TRBD1 cannot be verified. This CDR3 has 12 residues. Germline assignment: CDR1 SNHLY and CDR2 FYNNEI. The chain's CDR3 is CASSGAGEEAFF.

The CDR3: CASSDRTGQGWRRNTIYF. This chain joins TRBV11-1 and TRBJ1-3; TCRdb designates TRBD1, a call that cannot be tested without DNA. The CDR3 is 18 amino acids. Germline V gene sequence: CDR1 SGHAT, CDR2 FQDESV (reference sequence).

The rearrangement uses TRBV29-1 and TRBJ1-1. CDR3 length equals 12 residues. Per germline, CDR1 SQVTM and CDR2 ANQGSEA. The CDR3 here is CSVVLRHTEAFF. The whole variable domain, remainder taken from reference TRBV29-1 and TRBJ1-1, is SAVISQKPSRDICQRGTSLTIQCQVDSQVTMMFWYRQQPGQSLTLIATANQGSEATYESGFVIDKFPISRPNLTFSTLTVSNMSPEDSSIYLCSVVLRHTEAFFGQGTRLTVV.

The rearrangement links TRBV20-1 to TRBJ2-1; TCRdb reports TRBD2, a call that lacks DNA to check it against. The CDR3 runs to 15 residues. CDR1 and CDR2 from the germline V gene are DFQATT and SNEGSKA (reference sequence). This chain's CDR3 is CSARALAGLYNEQFF.

The chain is built from TRBV18 and TRBJ2-3. Looked up from germline, CDR1 is KGHSH and CDR2 is LQKENI. This CDR3 has 15 residues. The CDR3 sequence: CASSPSSISTDTQYF.

The chain combines TRBV5-1 with TRBJ2-2. The CDR3 is made up of 16 amino acids. The germline gives CDR1 SGHRS, CDR2 YFSETQ. The CDR3 is CASSLEPRTNTGELFF.

V and J are TRBV20-1 and TRBJ1-1. CDR1 DFQATT and CDR2 SNEGSKA come from the germline V gene (reference sequence). The CDR3 has 13 amino acids. This chain's CDR3 is CSASFGNTVKAFF.